This entry is about one T cell receptor (beta chain). The antigen is unknown. The data were taken from a study of OX40 agonist ivuxolimab in advanced cancers. Looking at the study overall: Prior anti-PD-1, anti-PD-L1 or anti-CTLA-4 therapy did not bar entry, and 40% had some. Study results and limitations: Clonal expansion in partial responders at 0.1-3.0 mg/kg ranked among the lowest. Certain nonresponders additionally had low normalized T-cell clonal expansion.

Some clones are missing from TCRdb's copy, which holds only in-frame ones; the method was immunoSEQ multiplex PCR. The sample holds about 63,000 clones, around 89% seen once. Germline-derived CDR1 and CDR2 are MNHEY and SMNVEV (reference sequence). The germline V and J ends were trimmed by 1 base and 10 bases, with 11 bases remaining between them. The CDR3 contains 13 residues. The rearrangement joins TRBV27 to TRBJ2-1; possible D gene TRBD2, 6 bases. The clonotype comes from an adult with an advanced solid tumor such as melanoma, head and neck, liver or kidney cancer. Sequencing used CD4+ or CD8+ T cells sorted from blood, obtained in a trial of the OX40 agonist ivuxolimab. This CDR3 is CASSLWREAEQFF. For the CDR3, the DNA is TGTGCCAGCAGTTTATGGAGGGAAGCAGAGCAGTTCTTC.